These 27 T cell receptor beta chains originate from one sample sequenced in a study of T cells in Graves' hyperthyroidism and ophthalmopathy. TCR beta CDR3 region amplification was performed from RNA transcripts. Using the HTBI primer set, a first-round RT-PCR was run on the TCR CDR3. TCRdb ran MiXCR on the multiplex PCR reads and lists one entry per CDR3 protein. Here the sample spans about 250,000 distinct CDR3 sequences, about 24% being singletons. Specimen: blood. These receptors all come from a woman aged 40-49 years with Graves' ophthalmopathy.

The chain has TRBV28 and TRBJ2-7; D ambiguous. CDR3 size: 12 residues. Germline V gives CDR1 MDHEN, CDR2 SYDVKM. Trimming took off 6 bases at V and 7 bases at J, with 13 bases between the two ends. As DNA, the CDR3 is TGTGCCAGCAGCGGACCTTTTACTGAGCAGTACTTC. This encodes CASSGPFTEQYF.

The rearrangement links TRBV6-2 or TRBV6-3 to TRBJ1-5, with D perhaps TRBD1 (6 bases). The CDR3 runs 16 residues. From germline, CDR1 is MNHEY and CDR2 SVGEGT. V was trimmed by 6 bases and J by 3 bases, leaving 18 bases between them. The CDR3 spells CASRPASRGANQPQHF. CDR3 bases: TGTGCCAGCAGACCGGCCTCGCGGGGGGCCAATCAGCCCCAGCATTTT.

This clonotype has a count of ten or more. The chain couples TRBV10-3 to TRBJ2-3, with D perhaps TRBD2 (6 bases). V was pared by 0 bases and J by 2 bases, with 9 bases between. The CDR3 has 15 amino acids. CDR1 is ENHRY and CDR2 is SYGVKD in the germline V gene. The CDR3 here is CAISESLAITDTQYF. The CDR3 DNA sequence: TGTGCCATCAGTGAGTCGCTAGCGATCACAGATACGCAGTATTTT.

In this sample, this clonotype turned up many times. The chain employs TRBV6-5 and TRBJ1-2; D remains unclear. V shed 7 bases and J shed 6 bases, with 15 bases lying between them. The germline gives CDR1 MNHEY, CDR2 SVGAGI. This CDR3 has 13 residues. The CDR3 nucleotides read TGTGCCAGCATCCTAGACCGGACGGATGGCTACACCTTC. This gives the protein CASILDRTDGYTF.

The V gene is TRBV6-2 or TRBV6-3, the J gene TRBJ2-5; no clear D gene. Germline CDR1 reads MNHEY; CDR2 reads SVGEGT. The CDR3 is made up of 12 amino acids. Trimming shortened V by 4 bases and J by 5 bases, and 8 bases separated the two germline ends. The CDR3 sequence: CASSWGPETQYF. Here the CDR3 DNA reads TGTGCCAGCAGTTGGGGTCCGGAGACCCAGTACTTC.

At least ten counts were recorded for this clonotype. CDR3 protein: CASSFSGRAYNEQFF. The CDR3 DNA reads TGTGCCAGCAGCTTCAGCGGGAGGGCCTACAATGAGCAGTTCTTC. The V call is TRBV5-4, the J call TRBJ2-1, with 10 bases fitting TRBD2. Germline CDR1 and CDR2: SGHNT and YYREEE (reference sequence). V dropped 2 bases and J dropped 2; count of bases not matched to a gene: 1. CDR3 size: 15 residues.

This clonotype showed up just once. The junction does not match germline at one end; this may be a read error. The rearrangement uses TRBV6-2 or TRBV6-3 and TRBJ2-5; 9 bases align to TRBD2. CDR1 and CDR2 from the germline V gene are MNHEY and SVGEGT. CDR3 length equals 15 residues. This CDR3 is CASSSTSGRQEAQYF. The CDR3, as DNA: TGTGCCAGCAGTTCGACTAGCGGAAGACAAGAGGCCCAGTACTTC.

This rearrangement joins TRBV6-2 or TRBV6-3 to TRBJ1-5; maybe TRBD1 (5 bases). CDR1 and CDR2 from the germline V gene are MNHEY and SVGEGT. Deletions cut 0 bases from V and 1 base from J, with 16 bases between. The CDR3 spans 18 residues. The chain's CDR3 is CASSYSFPRVGSNQPQHF. In nucleotides, the CDR3 is TGTGCCAGCAGTTACTCGTTTCCCAGGGTGGGCAGCAATCAGCCCCAGCATTTT.

The table lists this clonotype with a few counts. The chain is built from TRBV15 and TRBJ2-7, with D possibly matching TRBD1 (6 bases). The CDR3 runs to 16 residues. The V gene lost 2 bases and the J gene lost 4 bases, with 18 bases spanning the gap. From germline, CDR1 is LNHNV and CDR2 YYDKDF (reference sequence). CDR3 coding DNA: TGTGCCACCAGCAGAACTCCCTCGGGACAAAGATACGAGCAGTACTTC. The encoded protein is CATSRTPSGQRYEQYF.

This clonotype was picked up many times. V usage is TRBV28 and J usage is TRBJ2-7; TRBD2 agrees at 10 bases. The CDR3 is 16 residues long. Trimming at V came to 3 bases and at J to 0 bases, leaving 5 bases not matched to a gene. Germline loops: CDR1 MDHEN, CDR2 SYDVKM. The CDR3 nucleotides read TGTGCCAGCAGTTTTGCCGGACTAGCGGTCTCCTACGAGCAGTACTTC. Its protein is CASSFAGLAVSYEQYF.

V usage is TRBV5-1 and J usage is TRBJ2-7; 8 bases are shared with TRBD2. From germline, CDR1 is SGHRS and CDR2 YFSETQ. After removal of 6 bases from V and 1 base from J, the junction contained 9 bases not matched to a gene. CDR3 length: 15 amino acids. CDR3 amino acids: CASNGGGLQSYEQYF. The CDR3 DNA is TGCGCCAGCAACGGCGGGGGGCTCCAATCCTACGAGCAGTACTTC.

This clonotype was counted at least ten times. This chain joins TRBV6-4 and TRBJ1-5, with 7 bases matching TRBD1. There are 17 residues in the CDR3. Per the germline V gene, CDR1 is MRHNA and CDR2 is SNTAGT. The J segment lost 0 bases and the V segment lost 5 bases, leaving 10 bases of the junction unmatched. The DNA of the CDR3 is TGTGCCAGCAGTCGACAGGGTGGGGTCTATAGCAATCAGCCCCAGCATTTT. Translation gives CASSRQGGVYSNQPQHF.

The V gene is TRBV7-1, the J gene TRBJ2-1; 14 bases line up with TRBD2. TRBV7-1 is assigned to the ORF class and has an uncertain function. The CDR3 has 18 residues. J lost 2 bases, V lost 3 bases, and 6 bases had no gene match. The CDR3 DNA is TGTGCCAGCAGCTCCAAATGGACTAGCGGGGGGACCTACAATGAGCAGTTCTTC. Encoded protein: CASSSKWTSGGTYNEQFF.

At least ten counts were recorded for this clonotype. The V call is TRBV2, the J call TRBJ1-5, with a tentative D call TRBD1 (6 bases). CDR1 is SNHLY and CDR2 is FYNNEI in the germline V gene. The CDR3 runs to 14 residues. Trimming left V 3 bases short and J 4 bases short, with 10 bases between. The CDR3 here is CASSETGANQPQHF. The CDR3 bases are TGTGCCAGCAGTGAGACAGGCGCGAATCAGCCCCAGCATTTT.

This clonotype has at least ten counts. The CDR3 is CASTPEGNTEAFF. As DNA, the CDR3 is TGTGCCAGCACCCCTGAAGGGAACACTGAAGCTTTCTTT. This rearrangement joins TRBV12-3 or TRBV12-4 to TRBJ1-1; D is unresolved. CDR3 length: 13 amino acids. V lost 7 bases and J 1 base, leaving 10 bases between the germline ends.

The CDR3 sequence is CATSRDRASAYEQYF. The CDR3, as DNA: TGTGCCACCAGCAGAGATAGGGCTAGCGCCTACGAGCAGTACTTC. The V and J genes are TRBV15 and TRBJ2-7; D is perhaps TRBD2 (6 bases). The CDR3 contains 15 residues. The germline V gene has CDR1 LNHNV and CDR2 YYDKDF (reference sequence). Trimming shortened V by 0 bases and J by 2 bases, and 11 bases separated the two germline ends.

This clonotype has at least ten counts. J is TRBJ2-7 and V is TRBV20-1; TRBD2 aligns across 8 bases. This CDR3 has 13 residues. V lost 6 bases to trimming and J lost 2 bases; unmatched junction nucleotides: 6. Germline V gives CDR1 DFQATT, CDR2 SNEGSKA (reference sequence). The CDR3 reads CSAKTSAAYEQYF. CDR3 bases: TGCAGTGCCAAGACTAGCGCTGCCTACGAGCAGTACTTC.

The chain links TRBV28 to TRBJ1-2, with a tentative D call TRBD1 (5 bases). The CDR3 spans 13 residues. The germline V gene encodes CDR1 MDHEN and CDR2 SYDVKM. Trimming left V 7 bases short and J 6 bases short, with 15 bases between. CDR3 loop: CASTTGGIDGYTF. DNA of the CDR3: TGTGCCAGCACCACCGGGGGTATCGATGGCTACACCTTC.

This rearrangement joins TRBV3-1 to TRBJ2-2; the match to TRBD2 covers 10 bases. Trimming cost V 4 bases and J 4 bases; bases outside gene matches: 9. Looked up from germline, CDR1 is LGHDT and CDR2 is YNNKEL (reference sequence). There are 17 residues in the CDR3. The CDR3 sequence is CASSPQVLAGPTGELFF. CDR3 nucleotides: TGTGCCAGCAGCCCCCAGGTACTAGCGGGACCCACCGGGGAGCTGTTTTTT.

This clonotype has ten or more counts. The rearrangement uses TRBV6-5 and TRBJ1-2, with TRBD1 matching 7 bases. This CDR3 has 14 amino acids. From germline, CDR1 is MNHEY and CDR2 SVGAGI. V gave up 6 bases and J gave up 5 bases; unmatched junction bases: 9. The CDR3 sequence is CASRSQGNVYGYTF. DNA of the CDR3: TGTGCCAGCAGATCACAGGGGAATGTTTATGGCTACACCTTC.

The CDR3 spells CAWRLGGETEAFF. CDR3 sequence (DNA): TGTGCCTGGCGGTTGGGGGGAGAAACTGAAGCTTTCTTT. The V gene is TRBV30, the J gene TRBJ1-1; TRBD1 is a possible D gene (5 bases). This CDR3 spans 13 amino acids. V shed 5 bases and J shed 5 bases, with 15 bases lying between them. The germline CDR1 and CDR2 sequences are GTSNPN and SVGIG (reference sequence). Variable domain in full (rest from reference TRBV30 and TRBJ1-1): SQTIHQWPATLVQPVGSPLSLECTVEGTSNPNLYWYRQAAGRGLQLLFYSVGIGQISSEVPQNLSASRPQDRQFILSSKKLLLSDSGFYLCAWRLGGETEAFFGQGTRLTVV.

The table lists this clonotype with many counts. The chain recombines TRBV3-1 with TRBJ2-6; D is undetermined. The CDR3 extends over 15 amino acids. Trimming shortened V by 1 base and J by 4 bases, and 8 bases separated the two germline ends. In germline, CDR1 is LGHDT, CDR2 YNNKEL (reference sequence). CDR3 nucleotides: TGTGCCAGCAGCCAAGTCCTCAGGGGGGCCAACGTCCTGACTTTC. This translates into CASSQVLRGANVLTF.

This chain joins TRBV28 and TRBJ2-7; the match to TRBD1 covers 9 bases. The germline CDR1 and CDR2 sequences are MDHEN and SYDVKM. V gave up 2 bases and J gave up 7 bases; unmatched junction bases: 12. This CDR3 is built from 16 residues. The CDR3 spells CASSLIAGTGLREQYF. Here the CDR3 DNA reads TGTGCCAGCAGTTTAATCGCCGGGACAGGGTTGAGGGAGCAGTACTTC. The full variable domain, its missing parts supplied by reference TRBV28 and TRBJ2-7, is DVKVTQSSRYLVKRTGEKVFLECVQDMDHENMFWYRQDPGLGLRLIYFSYDVKMKEKGDIPEGYSVSREKKERFSLILESASTNQTSMYLCASSLIAGTGLREQYFGPGTRLTVT.

This clonotype was seen repeatedly, ten times or more. This chain links TRBV6-5 with TRBJ1-6; tentative D call: TRBD1 (5 bases). The CDR3 extends over 14 amino acids. Germline-derived CDR1 and CDR2 are MNHEY and SVGAGI. V was pared by 2 bases and J by 7 bases, with 9 bases between. The CDR3 region is CASSYRDLNSPLHF. CDR3 nucleotides: TGTGCCAGCAGTTACAGGGACCTGAATTCACCCCTCCACTTT.

This clonotype was seen at least ten times. The V and J genes are TRBV28 and TRBJ1-5, with D perhaps TRBD1 (5 bases). V lost 7 bases and J 10 bases, leaving 14 bases between the germline ends. This CDR3 has 12 residues. Germline loops: CDR1 MDHEN, CDR2 SYDVKM. CDR3 in amino acids: CASTGQGRPQHF. CDR3 DNA: TGTGCCAGCACGGGGCAGGGACGCCCCCAGCATTTT.

Ten or more counts support this clonotype. The gene calls are TRBV28 and TRBJ2-5, with D tentatively TRBD2 (5 bases). Germline CDR1 and CDR2: MDHEN and SYDVKM. The V and J ends lost 6 bases and 5 bases respectively, with 19 bases between them. The CDR3 spans 15 residues. In DNA, the CDR3 is TGTGCCAGCAGACGTCTTTCTGGAGGAGCGGAGACCCAGTACTTC. This gives the protein CASRRLSGGAETQYF.

This clonotype was detected a few times. The chain combines TRBV4-1 with TRBJ2-7; the match to TRBD2 covers 7 bases. The J call may be incorrect, as the DNA end agrees better with TRBJ2-1. The V gene's germline CDR1 is MGHRA and CDR2 YSYEKL. CDR3 length: 14 residues. CDR3 in DNA: TGCGCCAGCAGCCAAGTCCTAGCGGCCTACGAGCAGTTCTTC. The encoded protein is CASSQVLAAYEQFF.